Shown below are 4 T cell receptor beta chains from a single sample sequenced in a study of blood T cell repertoires in COVID-19. TCRdb keeps only in-frame clones here, not all; method: immunoSEQ multiplex PCR. The repertoire holds roughly 250,000 clones, with approximately 86% as singletons. The specimen sequenced was PBMCs or T cells enriched from blood (not recorded which). These receptors came from a woman aged 50 to 60 who had recovered from COVID-19.

The V and J genes are TRBV6-2 or TRBV6-3 and TRBJ2-1, with 9 positions matching TRBD2. The CDR3 length is 14 residues. V dropped 5 bases and J dropped 14; count of bases not matched to a gene: 13. Germline values: CDR1 MNHEY, CDR2 SVGEGT. The CDR3 coding sequence is TGTGCCAGCAGTAATTCCCTGGATGTAGCGGGAGAGTTCTTC. This codes for CASSNSLDVAGEFF.

The chain carries TRBV5-1 and TRBJ2-1, with TRBD2 identical over 12 bases. The CDR3 sequence is 15 residues long. V trimming: 3 bases; J trimming: 7 bases; junction bases outside the gene matches: 5. Looked up from germline, CDR1 is SGHRS and CDR2 is YFSETQ. In nucleotides, the CDR3 is TGCGCCAGCAGCTCGACTAGCGGGAGAGAAAATGAGCAGTTCTTC. Amino acids: CASSSTSGRENEQFF.

Concerning this clone itself: Compared with germline, one end of the junction differs, possibly owing to a read error. The rearrangement joins TRBV7-7 to TRBJ2-1; 8 positions agree with TRBD2. Germline-derived CDR1 and CDR2 are SSHAT and FNYEAQ (reference sequence). The CDR3 totals 16 residues. The CDR3 loop reads CASSPTSGSSYNEQFF. CDR3 coding DNA: TGTGCTAGCAGCCCAACGAGCGGGAGCTCCTACAATGAGCAGTTCTTC.

V and J are TRBV4-2 and TRBJ2-7; 7 bases are shared with TRBD2. Germline CDR1 LGHNA, CDR2 YNFKEQ. V lost 0 bases and J lost 5; bases outside the gene matches: 7. The CDR3 totals 15 residues. CDR3 sequence: CASSQEGGRTNEQYF. The CDR3 DNA sequence: TGTGCCAGCAGCCAAGAGGGAGGGAGAACCAACGAGCAGTACTTC.